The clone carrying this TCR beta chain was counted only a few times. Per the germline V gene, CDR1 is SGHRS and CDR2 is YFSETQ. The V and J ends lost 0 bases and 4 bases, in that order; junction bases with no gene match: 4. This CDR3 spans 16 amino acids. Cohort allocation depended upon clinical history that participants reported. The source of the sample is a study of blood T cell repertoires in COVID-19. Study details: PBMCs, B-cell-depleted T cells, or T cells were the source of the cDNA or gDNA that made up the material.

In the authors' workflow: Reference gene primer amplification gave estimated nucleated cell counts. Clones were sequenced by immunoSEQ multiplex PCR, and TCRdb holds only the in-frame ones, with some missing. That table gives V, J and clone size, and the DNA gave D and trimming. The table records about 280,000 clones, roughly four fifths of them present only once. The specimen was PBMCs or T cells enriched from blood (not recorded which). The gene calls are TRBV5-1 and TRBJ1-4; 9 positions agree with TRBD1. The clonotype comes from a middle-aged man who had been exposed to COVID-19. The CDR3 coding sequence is TGCGCCAGCAGCTTGGAGGGACAGGGTTTTAATGAAAAACTGTTTTTT. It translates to CASSLEGQGFNEKLFF.